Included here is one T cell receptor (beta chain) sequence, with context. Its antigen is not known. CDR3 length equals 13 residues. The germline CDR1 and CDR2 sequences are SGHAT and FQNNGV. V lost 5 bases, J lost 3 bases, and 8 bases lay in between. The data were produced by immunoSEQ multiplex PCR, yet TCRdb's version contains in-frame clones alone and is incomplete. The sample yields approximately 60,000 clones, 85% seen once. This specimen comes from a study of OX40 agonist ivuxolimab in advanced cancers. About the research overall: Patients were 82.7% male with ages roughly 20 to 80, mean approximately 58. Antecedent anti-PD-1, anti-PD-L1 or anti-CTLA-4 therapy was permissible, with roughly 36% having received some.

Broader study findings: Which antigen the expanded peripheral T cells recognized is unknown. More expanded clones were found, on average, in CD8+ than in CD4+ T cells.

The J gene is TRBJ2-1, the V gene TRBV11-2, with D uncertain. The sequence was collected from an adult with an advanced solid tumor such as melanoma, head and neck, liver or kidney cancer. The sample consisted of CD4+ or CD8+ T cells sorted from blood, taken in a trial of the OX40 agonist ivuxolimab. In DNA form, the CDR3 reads TGTGCCAGCAGCCGCCCGGGCTACAATGAGCAGTTCTTC. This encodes CASSRPGYNEQFF.